The clone carrying this T cell receptor beta chain was observed a handful of times. Its antigen is still unknown. This sample was taken from a study of blood T cells in healthy people across ages. General study results and limits: Naive T cell percentage showed a strong correlation with the diversity of TCR beta.

Together with a sample-barcoded 5' primer, a J-beta primer mix was included in a second PCR lasting about 7 to 11 cycles. From the 5' RACE reads, TCRdb called clonotypes with MiXCR, one entry per CDR3 protein. The table has 1.5 million to 2 million distinct CDR3 sequences, roughly two fifths seen once. The CDR3 has 13 residues. The V gene's germline CDR1 is SQVTM and CDR2 ANQGSEA. V shed 4 bases and J shed 7 bases, with 16 bases lying between them. The rearrangement uses TRBV29-1 and TRBJ1-2; no clear D gene. This clonotype was sampled from a human donor in good health. The sequenced sample was blood. CDR3 sequence: CSVVSGRDGGYTF. CDR3 coding DNA: TGCAGCGTTGTCTCCGGGCGGGATGGTGGCTACACCTTC.